This is a list of T cell receptor beta chains from one sample in a study of cytomegalovirus exposure and HLA in healthy donors. Profiled with immunoSEQ multiplex PCR; TCRdb holds only in-frame clones, not every one. The sample contains over 80,000 clones, 73% of which appear only once. The sample comprised PBMCs. The source is a man aged 40-50 years in good health and CMV-seronegative. The CDR3 runs from the conserved cysteine through the conserved F or W. The D gene is left open where the match is weak. Clone size is shown for a subset of rows, as once, few, many or a class of expanded clone.

V	J	size	D	length	CDR3	DNA
TRBV19	TRBJ1-1	.	.	16	CASIPLRGALNTEAFF	TGTGCCAGTATCCCTCTCAGGGGCGCATTGAACACTGAAGCTTTCTTT
TRBV6-5	TRBJ2-7	few	.	13	CASSYLGFYEQYF	TGTGCCAGCAGTTACCTAGGATTCTACGAGCAGTACTTC
TRBV27	TRBJ2-7	.	.	14	CASSYLGRNYAQYF	TGTGCCAGCAGTTACTTAGGCAGAAACTACGCGCAGTACTTC
TRBV29-1	TRBJ1-2	few	.	12	CSVDTANYGYTF	TGCAGCGTTGACACAGCTAACTATGGCTACACCTTC
TRBV7-9	TRBJ1-1	.	.	14	CASSSRLGSTEAFF	TGTGCCAGCAGCTCAAGGCTAGGGAGCACTGAAGCTTTCTTT
TRBV7-2	TRBJ2-7	.	.	13	CASSLGTGWFQYF	TGTGCCAGCAGCTTAGGCACAGGGTGGTTTCAGTACTTC
TRBV18	TRBJ1-1	.	.	12	CASSPRSSEAFF	TGTGCCAGCTCACCACGGTCCAGTGAAGCTTTCTTT
TRBV13	TRBJ1-6	.	.	15	CASSLGQGVDSPLHF	TGTGCCAGCAGCTTAGGCCAGGGTGTGGATTCACCCCTCCACTTT
TRBV2	TRBJ2-5	few	.	13	CASTGERGGTQYF	TGTGCCAGCACGGGCGAGAGGGGGGGGACCCAGTACTTC
TRBV5-1	TRBJ1-2	.	.	14	CASSLDSANYGYTF	TGCGCCAGCAGCTTGGACTCCGCTAACTATGGCTACACCTTC
TRBV15	TRBJ2-4	.	TRBD1	16	CATSSPPGTGGNIQYF	TGTGCCACCAGCTCCCCACCGGGGACAGGGGGCAACATTCAGTACTTC
TRBV28	TRBJ1-4	.	.	13	CASCPATNEKLFF	TGTGCCAGCTGCCCAGCAACTAATGAAAAACTGTTTTTT
TRBV5-1	TRBJ2-2	.	TRBD2	18	CASSLAISGGQNTGELFF	TGCGCCAGCAGCTTGGCCATTAGCGGGGGCCAGAACACCGGGGAGCTGTTTTTT
TRBV4-3	TRBJ1-2	.	.	15	CASSQIWGADYGYTF	TGCGCCAGCAGCCAAATCTGGGGCGCCGACTATGGCTACACCTTC
TRBV9	TRBJ1-6	.	TRBD1	15	CASGVRDRGLATLHF	TGTGCCAGCGGCGTTAGGGACAGGGGGCTGGCGACCCTCCACTTT
TRBV25-1	TRBJ2-2	few	.	13	CASSEHETGELFF	TGTGCCAGCAGTGAACATGAGACCGGGGAGCTGTTTTTT
TRBV28	TRBJ1-2	.	.	14	CATEDSKRDYGYTF	TGTGCCACCGAGGACTCAAAAAGGGACTATGGCTACACCTTC
TRBV9	TRBJ2-3	.	.	13	CASSVAGTDTQYF	TGTGCCAGCAGCGTAGCGGGCACAGATACGCAGTATTTT
TRBV2	TRBJ1-2	.	.	13	CASEVDSAYGYTF	TGTGCCAGCGAAGTGGACTCGGCGTATGGCTACACCTTC
TRBV19	TRBJ2-2	few	TRBD1	16	CASTDGGTGFTGELFF	TGTGCCAGTACCGATGGGGGGACAGGGTTCACCGGGGAGCTGTTTTTT
TRBV13	TRBJ2-1	.	TRBD2	15	CASSSPSGGAYEQFF	TGTGCCAGCAGCTCCCCTAGCGGGGGGGCTTATGAGCAGTTCTTC
TRBV7-2	TRBJ2-2	.	.	14	CASSPRQAPGELFF	TGTGCCAGCAGCCCCCGACAGGCCCCCGGGGAGCTGTTTTTT
TRBV4-3	TRBJ2-7	.	.	13	CASSQSFSHEQYF	TGCGCCAGCAGCCAGTCGTTTTCCCACGAGCAGTACTTC
TRBV29-1	TRBJ2-7	.	.	14	CSVEDLASPYEQYF	TGCAGCGTTGAAGATCTGGCCTCCCCCTACGAGCAGTACTTC
TRBV5-1	TRBJ2-2	.	.	13	CASSFPRAGELFF	TGCGCCAGCAGCTTTCCGAGGGCCGGGGAGCTGTTTTTT
TRBV7-8	TRBJ2-3	.	.	16	CASSPGGAGSTDTQYF	TGTGCCAGCAGCCCCGGAGGGGCAGGGAGTACAGATACGCAGTATTTT
TRBV6-4	TRBJ2-3	.	TRBD2	16	CASSEGSGGATDTQYF	TGTGCCAGCAGTGAAGGAAGCGGGGGGGCGACAGATACGCAGTATTTT
TRBV6-5	TRBJ2-3	.	.	15	CASSYSGTSTDTQYF	TGTGCCAGCAGTTACTCTGGGACTAGCACAGATACGCAGTATTTT
TRBV29-1	TRBJ1-2	.	.	14	CSVGLRVGNYGYTF	TGCAGCGTTGGTCTCAGGGTGGGTAACTATGGCTACACCTTC
TRBV5-6	TRBJ2-7	few	.	16	CASSLAGFGESNEQYF	TGTGCCAGCAGCTTGGCCGGGTTCGGGGAGTCGAACGAGCAGTACTTC
TRBV4-2	TRBJ2-7	.	TRBD2	17	CASSQGTSGGFSYEQYF	TGTGCCAGCAGCCAAGGGACTAGCGGGGGGTTTTCCTACGAGCAGTACTTC
TRBV5-6	TRBJ2-2	.	.	14	CASSLGGDTGELFF	TGTGCCAGCAGCTTGGGGGGGGACACCGGGGAGCTGTTTTTT
TRBV9	TRBJ2-7	few	.	12	CASSRTDYEQYF	TGTGCCAGCTCCAGGACAGACTACGAGCAGTACTTC
TRBV30	TRBJ2-2	.	TRBD1	17	CAWSWTGGYWYTGELFF	TGTGCCTGGAGTTGGACAGGGGGTTATTGGTACACCGGGGAGCTGTTTTTT
TRBV5-1	TRBJ2-5	.	.	15	CASSLAGTMGETQYF	TGCGCCAGCAGCTTGGCCGGGACAATGGGGGAGACCCAGTACTTC
TRBV5-1	TRBJ1-2	few	TRBD1	17	CASRRPGGTGINYGYTF	TGCGCCAGCAGGAGGCCCGGCGGGACAGGGATTAACTATGGCTACACCTTC
TRBV2	TRBJ1-5	.	.	11	CASSEGVPQHF	TGTGCCAGCAGTGAAGGAGTCCCCCAGCATTTT
TRBV5-1	TRBJ2-3	.	.	15	CASSLAGGRTDTQYF	TGCGCCAGCAGCTTGGCGGGGGGCCGCACAGATACGCAGTATTTT
TRBV7-6	TRBJ1-6	.	.	17	CASSSAFRGRAGAPLHF	TGTGCCAGCAGCTCCGCCTTCCGCGGGCGGGCTGGTGCACCCCTCCACTTT
TRBV4-1	TRBJ2-3	.	TRBD2	17	CASSLLAGGYYTDTQYF	TGCGCCAGCAGCCTACTAGCGGGGGGTTATTACACAGATACGCAGTATTTT
TRBV6-5	TRBJ2-7	.	.	15	CASRRQGPFPYEQYF	TGTGCCAGCCGGAGGCAGGGGCCCTTTCCCTACGAGCAGTACTTC
TRBV28	TRBJ1-6	.	.	12	CATALGESPLHF	TGTGCCACCGCGTTAGGAGAATCACCCCTCCACTTT
TRBV9	TRBJ2-1	.	.	13	CASSTSAHNEQFF	TGTGCCAGCAGCACAAGCGCTCACAATGAGCAGTTCTTC
TRBV20-1	TRBJ1-2	.	.	11	CSARDGVGYTF	TGCAGTGCTAGAGACGGGGTCGGCTACACCTTC
TRBV4-3	TRBJ1-6	few	.	15	CASSQGVQGDSPLHF	TGCGCCAGCAGCCAAGGCGTACAGGGCGATTCACCCCTCCACTTT
TRBV11-2	TRBJ2-7	.	TRBD1	15	CASSLVPGQGGREYF	TGTGCCAGCAGCTTAGTCCCGGGACAGGGTGGGCGGGAGTACTTC